The next 22 T cell receptor beta chains were all read from a single sample in a study of T cell responses to AZD1222 COVID-19 vaccine (dated by TCRdb to about 2021). Libraries were constructed by the immunoSEQ multiplex PCR assay. TCRdb took over this immuneACCESS table, retaining in-frame rearrangements with V and J assigned. Such tables are incomplete; in checked studies, under half of the missing clones stem from an unresolved V gene, and the remainder is unexplained. The sample contains 75,000 to 100,000 clones, more than 90% of them found a single time. More than 9.5% of the sample is taken by the ten largest. What this sample's time point label stands for: baseline before first vaccination. Sequenced material: peripheral blood, taken on day 0 of AZD1222 vaccination. All receptors come from an adult in good health.

The CDR3 region has the DNA TGTGCCAGCAGCTTACAAGGCAGGGGGGCGAACACTGAAGCTTTCTTT. Translated, it gives CASSLQGRGANTEAFF. The V gene is TRBV7-3, the J gene TRBJ1-1, with TRBD1 identical over 7 bases. Trimming at V came to 2 bases and at J to 1 base, leaving 7 bases not matched to a gene. The V gene's germline CDR1 is SGHTA and CDR2 FQGTGA. The CDR3 sequence is 16 residues long.

This chain joins TRBV6-1 and TRBJ1-6, with D maybe TRBD1 (5 bases). The CDR3 extends over 15 amino acids. With 2 bases removed from V and 9 bases from J, the gap between germline ends came to 14 bases. Per germline, CDR1 MNHNS and CDR2 SASEGT. The CDR3 DNA follows: TGTGCCAGCAGTGAAATGGCCTCAGGGCGTTCACCCCTCCACTTT. Encoded protein: CASSEMASGRSPLHF.

V is TRBV12-3 or TRBV12-4 and J is TRBJ2-7; D gene unclear. The CDR3 has 13 residues. V dropped 2 bases and J dropped 6 bases, with 11 bases sitting between them. CDR3 region: CASSLTLLGEQYF. CDR3 in DNA: TGTGCCAGCAGTTTAACCCTACTGGGCGAGCAGTACTTC.

The chain combines TRBV9 with TRBJ1-4, with 7 bases lining up with TRBD1. Germline CDR1 reads SGDLS; CDR2 reads YYNGEE. This CDR3 has 18 residues. Unmatched junction bases numbered 15, after V lost 0 bases and J lost 7 bases. The CDR3 loop reads CASSVGATGPGDFEKLFF. The CDR3, as DNA: TGTGCCAGCAGCGTAGGAGCGACAGGGCCAGGGGATTTTGAAAAACTGTTTTTT.

The chain is built from TRBV7-6 and TRBJ2-1; D could derive from TRBD1 or TRBD2 (5 bases each). Per germline, CDR1 SGHVS and CDR2 FNYEAQ. The CDR3 spans 16 residues. V dropped 0 bases and J dropped 5 bases, with 14 bases sitting between them. DNA for the CDR3: TGTGCCAGCAGCTTAGCGGCCGGGGACGGCGACAATGAGCAGTTCTTC. Residues: CASSLAAGDGDNEQFF.

The genes are TRBV7-2 and TRBJ2-2; no firm D call. The germline V gene encodes CDR1 SGHTA and CDR2 FQGNSA. Trimming took 3 bases from V and 2 from J, leaving 4 bases between them. The length of the CDR3 is 13 residues. CDR3 bases: TGTGCCAGCAGCTTTCCTAACACCGGGGAGCTGTTTTTT. Its protein is CASSFPNTGELFF.

The J gene is TRBJ1-1, the V gene TRBV13; a possible D gene is TRBD1 (6 bases). V gave up 1 base and J gave up 4 bases, with 10 bases separating them. Looked up from germline, CDR1 is PRHDT and CDR2 is FYEKMQ (reference sequence). The CDR3 contains 14 residues. The CDR3 coding sequence is TGTGCCAGCAGCTTAGTTAGAGGGGGCACTGAAGCTTTCTTT. Translated: CASSLVRGGTEAFF.

The rearrangement joins TRBV7-3 to TRBJ2-1; TRBD2 aligns across 13 bases. The germline V gene encodes CDR1 SGHTA and CDR2 FQGTGA. The CDR3 runs 14 residues. Losses at the gene ends were 4 bases for V and 13 bases for J; bases not matched to a gene: 7. The CDR3 sequence is CASSSGLAGVPQFF. CDR3 nucleotides: TGTGCCAGCAGCTCAGGACTAGCGGGGGTACCACAGTTCTTC.

The J gene is TRBJ2-1, the V gene TRBV6-4, with no clear D. V lost 4 bases, J lost 0 bases, and 10 bases lay in between. CDR1 MRHNA and CDR2 SNTAGT come from the germline V gene. The CDR3 runs 15 residues. Here the CDR3 DNA reads TGTGCCAGCAGTGTTGGCCAGGTCTCCTACAATGAGCAGTTCTTC. Protein: CASSVGQVSYNEQFF.

The rearrangement uses TRBV24-1 and TRBJ2-2; D is possibly TRBD2 (6 bases). The CDR3 runs to 15 residues. Trimming removed 6 bases at V and 2 bases at J, with 12 bases between. Per the germline V gene, CDR1 is KGHDR and CDR2 is SFDVKD. This CDR3 is CATSPLASNTGELFF. DNA of the CDR3: TGTGCCACCAGTCCCCTAGCGTCCAACACCGGGGAGCTGTTTTTT.

Here the CDR3 reads CASSPVEASGNTIYF. As DNA, the CDR3 is TGTGCCAGCTCACCGGTGGAAGCCTCTGGAAACACCATATATTTT. This chain links TRBV18 with TRBJ1-3; the D is unclear. CDR1 and CDR2 (germline): KGHSH, LQKENI. The CDR3 spans 15 residues. V lost 3 bases, J lost 0 bases, and 9 bases lay in between.

This clone occurred once. This CDR3 is CASSLPGGDGYTF. The CDR3 DNA reads as TGTGCCAGCAGCCTCCCCGGGGGGGATGGCTACACCTTC. The V gene is TRBV12-3 or TRBV12-4, the J gene TRBJ1-2; D is perhaps TRBD1 (5 bases). CDR3 length: 13 residues. Trimming cost V 6 bases and J 6 bases, with 14 bases left between them.

This chain uses TRBV29-1 with TRBJ2-1; no clear D gene. The CDR3 spans 15 residues. In germline, CDR1 is SQVTM, CDR2 ANQGSEA. The germline V and J ends were trimmed by 3 bases and 7 bases, with 19 bases remaining between them. CDR3 nucleotide sequence: TGCAGCGTTGAGTTATGGCGGTCGCGTGGGAATGAGCAGTTCTTC. Protein: CSVELWRSRGNEQFF.

The chain links TRBV18 to TRBJ1-1; no reliable D call. This CDR3 is 13 amino acids long. Trimming cost V 3 bases and J 0 bases, with 5 bases left between them. From germline, CDR1 is KGHSH and CDR2 LQKENI. CDR3 protein: CASSPVLNTEAFF. CDR3 nucleotide sequence: TGTGCCAGCTCACCCGTTTTGAACACTGAAGCTTTCTTT.

The CDR3 is CASSPLAGVVTGELFF. The DNA for the CDR3 is TGTGCCAGCAGTCCCCTAGCGGGAGTGGTAACCGGGGAGCTGTTTTTT. V and J are TRBV6-6 and TRBJ2-2; 10 positions agree with TRBD2. V was clipped by 5 bases and J by 5 bases; unmatched bases: 8. This CDR3 spans 16 amino acids. Germline V gives CDR1 MNHNY, CDR2 SVGAGI (reference sequence).

The DNA of the CDR3 is TGTGCCAGCAGCTCAGTGACAGTTAGCTCCTACAATGAGCAGTTCTTC. It encodes CASSSVTVSSYNEQFF. The rearrangement joins TRBV11-1 to TRBJ2-1, with D possibly being TRBD1 (5 bases). The V gene's germline CDR1 is SGHAT and CDR2 FQDESV (reference sequence). This CDR3 contains 16 residues. Trimming took off 4 bases at V and 0 bases at J, with 13 bases between the two ends.

The chain is built from TRBV19 and TRBJ2-1; 9 bases map to TRBD1. Germline V gives CDR1 LNHDA, CDR2 SQIVND (reference sequence). This CDR3 is 12 amino acids long. Trimming at V came to 7 bases and at J to 6 bases, leaving 1 base not matched to a gene. CDR3 in DNA: TGTGCCAGTAAGACAGGGGGCAATGAGCAGTTCTTC. Residues: CASKTGGNEQFF.

V gene TRBV12-3 or TRBV12-4 combines with J gene TRBJ1-5, with a weak D call TRBD1 (5 bases). Trimming stripped 4 bases from V and 1 base from J, with 5 bases between. The CDR3 consists of 13 residues. The CDR3, as DNA: TGTGCCAGCAGTTGGGACAGCAATCAGCCCCAGCATTTT. Amino acid sequence: CASSWDSNQPQHF.

The chain joins TRBV7-9 to TRBJ1-1; 7 bases are a match to TRBD1. This CDR3 has 14 residues. Losses at the gene ends were 5 bases for V and 0 bases for J; bases not matched to a gene: 3. Germline CDR1 is SEHNR and CDR2 is FQNEAQ (reference sequence). DNA for the CDR3: TGTGCCAGCAGCAGGGACAGAGTGAACACTGAAGCTTTCTTT. It encodes CASSRDRVNTEAFF.

V gene TRBV6-5 combines with J gene TRBJ2-2; either TRBD1 or TRBD2 may fit D (5 bases each). Germline-derived CDR1 and CDR2 are MNHEY and SVGAGI. V shed 5 bases and J shed 7 bases, with 14 bases lying between them. The CDR3 has 14 residues. CDR3 sequence reads: CASSRTPQGGELFF. CDR3 nucleotide sequence: TGTGCCAGCAGTCGGACTCCCCAGGGCGGGGAGCTGTTTTTT.

The chain joins TRBV18 to TRBJ1-6; 9 nucleotides line up with TRBD1. Losses at the gene ends were 3 bases for V and 5 bases for J; bases not matched to a gene: 14. CDR1 KGHSH and CDR2 LQKENI come from the germline V gene. This CDR3 is built from 19 residues. CDR3 nucleotide sequence: TGTGCCAGCTCACCCGAACATGCCGACAGGGGGTATAATAATTCACCCCTCCACTTT. This codes for CASSPEHADRGYNNSPLHF.

The V gene is TRBV30, the J gene TRBJ1-5; D gene ambiguous. Germline CDR1 and CDR2: GTSNPN and SVGIG (reference sequence). The germline V and J ends were trimmed by 3 bases and 3 bases, with 9 bases remaining between them. CDR3 length equals 13 residues. CDR3 DNA sequence: TGTGCCTGGAGCGGACGGACCAATCAGCCCCAGCATTTT. Translation: CAWSGRTNQPQHF. The whole variable domain, remainder taken from reference TRBV30 and TRBJ1-5, is SQTIHQWPATLVQPVGSPLSLECTVEGTSNPNLYWYRQAAGRGLQLLFYSVGIGQISSEVPQNLSASRPQDRQFILSSKKLLLSDSGFYLCAWSGRTNQPQHFGDGTRLSIL.